These 22 T cell receptor beta chains were sequenced from one sample in a study of shared clonotypes between healthy human individuals. This table comes from immunoSEQ multiplex PCR, and its TCRdb copy is limited to in-frame clones, with some not included. Among some 2.1 million clones listed, roughly 94% were seen once. The specimen was naive CD4+ T cells sorted from blood. This sample's subset: CD45RA+ positively selected. All receptors derive from a man aged 18-30 years in good health.

Worth noting for this clone: Other nucleotide sequences in the sample specify the same CDR3. The chain links TRBV28 to TRBJ1-2, with no clear D. The germline V gene encodes CDR1 MDHEN and CDR2 SYDVKM. CDR3 size: 14 residues. Trimming took off 6 bases at V and 2 bases at J, with 13 bases between the two ends. For the CDR3, the DNA is TGTGCCAGCAGCCCGGGTGGGCAGAACTATGGCTACACCTTC. Translated, it gives CASSPGGQNYGYTF.

CDR3: CASSASEKLAFLTDTQYF. CDR3 coding DNA: TGTGCCAGCAGTGCTTCAGAAAAACTAGCGTTTTTAACAGATACGCAGTATTTT. The J gene is TRBJ2-3, the V gene TRBV6-1, with 7 positions matching TRBD2. This CDR3 is built from 18 residues. Trimming took 4 bases from V and 3 from J; bases not matched to a gene: 16. Germline values: CDR1 MNHNS, CDR2 SASEGT.

The CDR3 sequence: CASSGRDADTQYF. As DNA, the CDR3 is TGTGCCAGCTCCGGCAGGGATGCAGATACGCAGTATTTT. The chain couples TRBV5-6 to TRBJ2-3, with D possibly being TRBD1 (5 bases). CDR1 and CDR2 (germline): SGHDT, YYEEEE. Trimming stripped 7 bases from V and 4 bases from J, with 13 bases between. This CDR3 contains 13 residues.

The chain is built from TRBV5-6 and TRBJ1-2; possibly TRBD1 for D (6 bases). This CDR3 spans 15 amino acids. From germline, CDR1 is SGHDT and CDR2 YYEEEE. V dropped 4 bases and J dropped 2 bases, with 15 bases sitting between them. Written as DNA, the CDR3 is TGTGCCAGCAGCCCGGGGGGCAGGACCAACTATGGCTACACCTTC. This sequence encodes CASSPGGRTNYGYTF.

The rearrangement uses TRBV19 and TRBJ1-5; D unclear. V was pared by 4 bases and J by 2 bases, with 15 bases between. This CDR3 spans 16 amino acids. Germline assignment: CDR1 LNHDA and CDR2 SQIVND (reference sequence). CDR3 nucleotides: TGTGCCAGTAGTAGTGATAACGGGGTAGGCAATCAGCCCCAGCATTTT. It is translated as CASSSDNGVGNQPQHF.

The chain combines TRBV5-1 with TRBJ1-3; no clear D. Looked up from germline, CDR1 is SGHRS and CDR2 is YFSETQ. The CDR3 is 14 amino acids. Trimming cost V 3 bases and J 6 bases, with 13 bases left between them. CDR3 DNA sequence: TGCGCCAGCAGCTCGACCCCGGGCGAAAACACCATATATTTT. Its protein is CASSSTPGENTIYF.

V and J are TRBV2 and TRBJ2-1, with D uncertain. Germline V gene lookup returns CDR1 SNHLY and CDR2 FYNNEI. V was pared by 4 bases and J by 9 bases, with 16 bases between. CDR3 length: 14 amino acids. As DNA, the CDR3 is TGTGCCAGCAGTGTAACTCTAACGGGTGGTGAGCAGTTCTTC. Its translation: CASSVTLTGGEQFF.

The chain joins TRBV4-1 to TRBJ2-1; 10 nucleotides match TRBD2. CDR3 length: 16 amino acids. CDR1 MGHRA and CDR2 YSYEKL come from the germline V gene. The V gene end was trimmed by 2 bases and the J gene end by 5 bases; junction bases not matched to a gene: 6. CDR3 DNA sequence: TGCGCCAGCAGCCAACAAGCTAGCGGGAGTAACAATGAGCAGTTCTTC. Its protein product is CASSQQASGSNNEQFF.

The V gene is TRBV9, the J gene TRBJ1-4; D gene unclear. The V gene lost 3 bases and the J gene lost 7 bases, with 13 bases spanning the gap. Per the germline V gene, CDR1 is SGDLS and CDR2 is YYNGEE. CDR3 length equals 14 residues. CDR3 residues: CASSGPLRGEKLFF. The CDR3 DNA is TGTGCCAGCAGCGGACCCCTCCGCGGTGAAAAACTGTTTTTT.

CDR3 loop: CASSYKPGQAVYYGYTF. The CDR3 nucleotides are TGTGCCAGCAGCTACAAACCCGGACAGGCGGTGTACTATGGCTACACCTTC. This rearrangement joins TRBV11-2 to TRBJ1-2, with 7 bases matching TRBD1. V dropped 4 bases and J dropped 3; count of bases not matched to a gene: 14. Germline V gives CDR1 SGHAT, CDR2 FQNNGV. The CDR3 loop spans 17 amino acids.

The J gene is TRBJ2-1, the V gene TRBV6-1; D possibly corresponds to TRBD1 (5 bases). V lost 7 bases and J 9 bases, leaving 19 bases between the germline ends. CDR3 length equals 14 residues. Germline V gene sequence: CDR1 MNHNS, CDR2 SASEGT. The CDR3 region has the DNA TGTGCCAGCACCCCGTCGGCCGTAAGGGGTGAGCAGTTCTTC. This encodes CASTPSAVRGEQFF.

This clone occurred once. V and J are TRBV6-6 and TRBJ2-1, with TRBD2 matching over 9 bases. The V segment lost 6 bases and the J segment 4 bases; nucleotides outside the gene matches: 4. Germline lookup yields CDR1 MNHNY and CDR2 SVGAGI (reference sequence). The CDR3 totals 14 residues. This CDR3 reads CASRHSGGYNEQFF. In DNA form, the CDR3 reads TGTGCCAGCAGACATAGCGGGGGATACAATGAGCAGTTCTTC.

V gene TRBV6-1 combines with J gene TRBJ2-4; D gene ambiguous. CDR3 length: 18 amino acids. V was trimmed by 2 bases and J by 0 bases, leaving 17 bases between them. CDR1 MNHNS and CDR2 SASEGT come from the germline V gene. In DNA, the CDR3 is TGTGCCAGCAGTGAATTTGGCGGCCAAAAGTTAGCCAAAAACATTCAGTACTTC. This sequence encodes CASSEFGGQKLAKNIQYF.

J is TRBJ1-3 and V is TRBV5-5, with 9 bases that match TRBD1. This CDR3 is built from 16 residues. Germline V gene sequence: CDR1 SGHKS, CDR2 YYEKEE (reference sequence). V lost 4 bases and J lost 2; bases outside the gene matches: 7. CDR3: CASSATGTGTGNTIYF. In DNA form, the CDR3 reads TGTGCCAGCAGCGCAACCGGGACAGGGACTGGAAACACCATATATTTT.

The rearrangement links TRBV29-1 to TRBJ2-3; no clear D. Germline V gene lookup returns CDR1 SQVTM and CDR2 ANQGSEA. Trimming left V 7 bases short and J 10 bases short, with 18 bases between. The CDR3 totals 12 residues. The chain's CDR3 is CSALDPLEAQYF. The DNA for the CDR3 is TGCAGCGCTCTAGATCCTTTAGAAGCGCAGTATTTT.

The chain recombines TRBV4-3 with TRBJ2-3, with 12 bases that match TRBD2. Trimming took 3 bases from V and 0 from J; bases not matched to a gene: 1. In germline, CDR1 is LGHNA, CDR2 YSLEER. The CDR3 contains 16 residues. CDR3 region: CASSQGLAGSTDTQYF. The CDR3 DNA sequence: TGCGCCAGCAGCCAGGGACTAGCGGGCAGCACAGATACGCAGTATTTT.

The V and J genes are TRBV28 and TRBJ1-5; D gene ambiguous. CDR1 is MDHEN and CDR2 is SYDVKM in the germline V gene. Trimming took off 7 bases at V and 3 bases at J, with 7 bases between the two ends. CDR3 length equals 12 residues. CDR3 in DNA: TGTGCCAGCAAGGCCCCCAATCAGCCCCAGCATTTT. Encoded protein: CASKAPNQPQHF.

V usage is TRBV10-3 and J usage is TRBJ2-3; D is possibly TRBD1 (5 bases). The germline CDR1 and CDR2 sequences are ENHRY and SYGVKD. The CDR3 is 15 amino acids. Trimming took off 0 bases at V and 3 bases at J, with 10 bases between the two ends. The CDR3 spells CAISESAGLTDTQYF. For the CDR3, the DNA is TGTGCCATCAGTGAGTCGGCAGGGTTAACAGATACGCAGTATTTT.

The chain joins TRBV9 to TRBJ2-3, with TRBD2 identical over 9 bases. V was pared by 3 bases and J by 1 base, with 3 bases of the junction left unmatched. The germline CDR1 and CDR2 sequences are SGDLS and YYNGEE. This CDR3 contains 15 residues. Here the CDR3 DNA reads TGTGCCAGCAGCGGGAGCGGGGGGCGCACAGATACGCAGTATTTT. It encodes CASSGSGGRTDTQYF.

The CDR3 loop reads CASSYGTGIETQYF. For the CDR3, the DNA is TGTGCCAGCAGTTACGGGACAGGGATAGAGACCCAGTACTTC. The V call is TRBV6-5, the J call TRBJ2-5, with 9 bases that match TRBD1. Germline V gene sequence: CDR1 MNHEY, CDR2 SVGAGI. The length of the CDR3 is 14 residues. V lost 2 bases, J lost 4 bases, and 2 bases stayed unmatched.

The CDR3 DNA sequence: TGTGCCTGGAGTAGGGGGGGGTCAGTAGGCGGCAATCAGCCCCAGCATTTT. Translation: CAWSRGGSVGGNQPQHF. The chain combines TRBV30 with TRBJ1-5; maybe TRBD1 (6 bases). V was cut by 2 bases and J by 2 bases, with 19 bases left in between. Germline V CDR1 and CDR2: GTSNPN, SVGIG (reference sequence). This CDR3 contains 17 residues.

This chain connects TRBV29-1 to TRBJ2-3; 9 bases align to TRBD1. Germline V gives CDR1 SQVTM, CDR2 ANQGSEA. J was trimmed by 9 bases and V by 3 bases; bases with no gene match: 10. There are 14 residues in the CDR3. The CDR3 region has the DNA TGCAGCGTTGACAGTACAGGGGGCGGGTCGACGCAGTATTTT. Translation: CSVDSTGGGSTQYF.